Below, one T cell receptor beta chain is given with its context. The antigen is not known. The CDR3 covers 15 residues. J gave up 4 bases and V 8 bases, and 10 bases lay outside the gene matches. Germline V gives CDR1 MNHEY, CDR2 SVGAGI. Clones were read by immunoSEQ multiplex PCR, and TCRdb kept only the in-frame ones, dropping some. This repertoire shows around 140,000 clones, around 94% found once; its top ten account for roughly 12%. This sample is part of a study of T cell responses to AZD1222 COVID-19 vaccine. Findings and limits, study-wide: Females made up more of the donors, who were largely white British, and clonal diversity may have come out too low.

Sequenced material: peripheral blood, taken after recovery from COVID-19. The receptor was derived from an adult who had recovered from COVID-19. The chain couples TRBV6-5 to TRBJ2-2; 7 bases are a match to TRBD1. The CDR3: CASLLGGAGTGELFF. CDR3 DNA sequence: TGTGCCAGCCTACTAGGGGGCGCGGGCACCGGGGAGCTGTTTTTT.